The 22 T cell receptor beta chains below all came from one sample that was sequenced in a study of memory CD4+ T cells and cytomegalovirus serostatus. The assay was immunoSEQ multiplex PCR, and TCRdb's table has in-frame clones only and misses some. The sample shows 55,000 to 65,000 clones, about 81% of them seen only once. Single viable CD3+CD4+CD8-CD45RO+ cells were sorted as the memory CD4+ T cells. The specimen sequenced was memory CD4+ T cells from blood. All receptors derive from an adult in good health and CMV-seronegative.

The chain employs TRBV6-1 and TRBJ1-2, with D unclear. The CDR3 sequence is 12 residues long. Trimming removed 7 bases from V and 7 bases from J, with 13 bases in between. Germline V gene lookup returns CDR1 MNHNS and CDR2 SASEGT. In nucleotides, the CDR3 is TGTGCCAGCACCCCGAGGGATGGTGGCTACACCTTC. Translation: CASTPRDGGYTF.

This chain joins TRBV10-2 and TRBJ1-2, with no clear D. The CDR3 contains 14 residues. V shed 3 bases and J shed 0 bases, with 8 bases lying between them. CDR1 is WSHSY, CDR2 SAAADI, per germline. CDR3: CASSDQASNYGYTF. CDR3 DNA: TGCGCCAGCAGTGATCAGGCCTCTAACTATGGCTACACCTTC.

The rearrangement links TRBV5-1 to TRBJ1-1; the D is unclear. V lost 0 bases and J lost 0, with 9 bases in between. Germline values: CDR1 SGHRS, CDR2 YFSETQ. The CDR3 totals 15 residues. This CDR3 is CASSLEQIMNTEAFF. The CDR3 DNA reads TGCGCCAGCAGCTTGGAGCAGATCATGAACACTGAAGCTTTCTTT.

The rearrangement links TRBV11-3 to TRBJ2-2; no clear D gene. This CDR3 region has 17 residues. V lost 0 bases, J lost 0 bases, and 11 bases lay in between. Germline CDR1 is SGHNT and CDR2 is YENEEA. The CDR3 nucleotides read TGTGCCAGCAGCTTAGATCCCCGAACAGCGAACACCGGGGAGCTGTTTTTT. Protein sequence: CASSLDPRTANTGELFF.

The chain carries TRBV18 and TRBJ2-3; 10 nucleotides line up with TRBD2. The CDR3 length is 15 residues. In germline, CDR1 is KGHSH, CDR2 LQKENI. V trimming: 3 bases; J trimming: 4 bases; junction bases outside the gene matches: 4. The CDR3 sequence is CASSPGLAGADTQYF. The CDR3 nucleotides read TGTGCCAGCTCACCCGGCCTAGCGGGGGCAGATACGCAGTATTTT.

Here the CDR3 reads CASSLPPGGIYEQYF. Written as DNA, the CDR3 is TGTGCCAGCAGCTTACCACCGGGAGGAATCTACGAGCAGTACTTC. V gene TRBV7-9 combines with J gene TRBJ2-7; 7 positions match TRBD2. Germline V gene lookup returns CDR1 SEHNR and CDR2 FQNEAQ (reference sequence). The J segment lost 3 bases and the V segment lost 2 bases, leaving 7 bases of the junction unmatched. The CDR3 sequence is 15 residues long.

V is TRBV21-1 and J is TRBJ1-5; the table assigns TRBD1, which was not confirmed against the DNA. TRBV21-1 is shown as a pseudogene. This CDR3 comprises 18 residues. In DNA form, the CDR3 reads TGTGCCAGCAGCAAAAATGGGCAGCCCGTTAAGCGCAATCAGCCCCAGCATTTT. Translation gives CASSKNGQPVKRNQPQHF.

The gene calls are TRBV19 and TRBJ1-5; D is ambiguous. V lost 0 bases and J lost 0, with 6 bases in between. This CDR3 is 15 amino acids long. The germline CDR1 and CDR2 sequences are LNHDA and SQIVND (reference sequence). CDR3 sequence reads: CASSIEAHSNQPQHF. DNA of the CDR3: TGTGCCAGTAGTATAGAGGCCCATAGCAATCAGCCCCAGCATTTT. Using reference TRBV19 and TRBJ1-5 for the parts outside the CDR3, the full variable domain is DGGITQSPKYLFRKEGQNVTLSCEQNLNHDAMYWYRQDPGQGLRLIYYSQIVNDFQKGDIAEGYSVSREKKESFPLTVTSAQKNPTAFYLCASSIEAHSNQPQHFGDGTRLSIL.

The J gene is TRBJ2-2, the V gene TRBV30; D is uncertain. The ends were cut back, 3 bases at V and 4 bases at J, with 9 bases in the middle. CDR1 is GTSNPN and CDR2 is SVGIG in the germline V gene (reference sequence). The CDR3 contains 13 residues. The CDR3 DNA reads as TGTGCCTGGAGATACACAGTCACCGGGGAGCTGTTTTTT. The encoded protein is CAWRYTVTGELFF.

V and J are TRBV25-1 and TRBJ2-1; 9 bases map to TRBD1. Germline CDR1 is MGHDK and CDR2 is SYGVNS. The CDR3 has 15 amino acids. V was pared by 5 bases and J by 4 bases, with 6 bases of the junction left unmatched. The CDR3 nucleotides are TGTGCCAGCAGTAAACTACAGGGGGCGTACAATGAGCAGTTCTTC. It translates to CASSKLQGAYNEQFF.

The chain joins TRBV7-2 to TRBJ1-5, with a possible D match to TRBD1 (5 bases). The CDR3 is 13 residues long. V gave up 5 bases and J gave up 8 bases, with 13 bases separating them. The V gene's germline CDR1 is SGHTA and CDR2 FQGNSA. CDR3 in DNA: TGTGCCAGCAGCCGGGACTCCCTAAAGCCCCAGCATTTT. It is translated as CASSRDSLKPQHF.

The V and J genes are TRBV5-4 and TRBJ1-1, with D perhaps TRBD1 (5 bases). The V gene's germline CDR1 is SGHNT and CDR2 YYREEE (reference sequence). The CDR3 sequence is 14 residues long. V lost 4 bases to trimming and J lost 5 bases, with 15 bases between them. In DNA form, the CDR3 reads TGTGCCAGCAGCCCCTCAGGGAGTGAAACTGAAGCTTTCTTT. Encoded protein: CASSPSGSETEAFF.

This clone was detected a few times. The chain recombines TRBV28 with TRBJ2-3; 8 bases fit TRBD1. The CDR3 loop spans 13 amino acids. The germline CDR1 and CDR2 sequences are MDHEN and SYDVKM. Trimming cost V 5 bases and J 3 bases; bases outside gene matches: 1. This CDR3 is CASSRTGTDTQYF. The CDR3, as DNA: TGTGCCAGCAGTCGGACAGGGACAGATACGCAGTATTTT.

This clone was picked up one time. CDR3 DNA sequence: TGTGCCAGCAGCTTTCAGGGATCAAATAATTCACCCCTCCACTTT. It is translated as CASSFQGSNNSPLHF. The chain carries TRBV7-2 and TRBJ1-6, with D tentatively TRBD1 (5 bases). The germline gives CDR1 SGHTA, CDR2 FQGNSA. V was cut by 3 bases and J by 5 bases, with 11 bases left in between. The CDR3 extends over 15 amino acids.

The chain combines TRBV5-4 with TRBJ2-7, with 10 bases aligning to TRBD1. Per the germline V gene, CDR1 is SGHNT and CDR2 is YYREEE (reference sequence). J gave up 5 bases and V 4 bases, and 12 bases lay outside the gene matches. The CDR3 is 16 amino acids. Here the CDR3 reads CASSHRDRGDWNEQYF. The CDR3 DNA sequence: TGTGCCAGCAGCCACCGGGACAGGGGAGATTGGAACGAGCAGTACTTC.

The rearrangement links TRBV10-3 to TRBJ1-5, with 7 nucleotides matching TRBD1. The J segment lost 2 bases and the V segment lost 8 bases, leaving 9 bases of the junction unmatched. Germline CDR1 reads ENHRY; CDR2 reads SYGVKD. The CDR3 consists of 15 residues. The CDR3 here is CAIGAGGEGNQPQHF. Written as DNA, the CDR3 is TGTGCCATCGGCGCAGGGGGAGAGGGCAATCAGCCCCAGCATTTT.

The chain couples TRBV10-3 to TRBJ2-7; possible D gene TRBD1, 6 bases. Germline V lookup: CDR1 ENHRY, CDR2 SYGVKD. Between the trimmed V and J ends, which lost 6 bases and 5 bases, there was a span of 14 bases. The CDR3 totals 13 residues. CDR3 sequence (DNA): TGTGCCATCAGCACAGGGAGAAGGAACGAGCAGTACTTC. Amino acids: CAISTGRRNEQYF.

This clone has more than one count but fewer than ten. V and J are TRBV21-1 and TRBJ2-7; the table calls TRBD2, which could not be checked here. TRBV21-1 is marked as a pseudogene. The CDR3 sequence is 13 residues long. The CDR3 protein is CAIQDGDLYEQYF. For the CDR3, the DNA is TGTGCCATCCAGGACGGGGACTTGTACGAGCAGTACTTC.

V gene TRBV7-3 combines with J gene TRBJ2-1, with TRBD1 matching 7 bases. The CDR3 extends over 15 amino acids. The germline CDR1 and CDR2 sequences are SGHTA and FQGTGA. The V segment lost 1 base and the J segment 0 bases; nucleotides outside the gene matches: 0. The CDR3 loop reads CASSLNRGSYNEQFF. CDR3 coding DNA: TGTGCCAGCAGCTTAAACAGGGGCTCCTACAATGAGCAGTTCTTC.

The J gene is TRBJ2-1, the V gene TRBV7-8, with 13 bases that match TRBD2. CDR3 length equals 15 residues. J was trimmed by 8 bases and V by 5 bases; bases with no gene match: 6. Germline V CDR1 and CDR2: SGHVS, FQNEAQ. The CDR3 region is CASSTLAGGYYEQFF. CDR3 nucleotides: TGTGCCAGCAGCACACTAGCGGGGGGGTATTATGAGCAGTTCTTC.

V usage is TRBV2 and J usage is TRBJ2-7; TRBD1 matches 9 bases. J lost 5 bases, V lost 4 bases, and 6 bases had no gene match. Germline values: CDR1 SNHLY, CDR2 FYNNEI. This CDR3 region has 14 residues. The CDR3 is CASSVKDRGNEQYF. DNA of the CDR3: TGTGCCAGCAGTGTCAAGGACAGGGGCAACGAGCAGTACTTC. The whole variable domain, remainder taken from reference TRBV2 and TRBJ2-7, is EPEVTQTPSHQVTQMGQEVILRCVPISNHLYFYWYRQILGQKVEFLVSFYNNEISEKSEIFDDQFSVERPDGSNFTLKIRSTKLEDSAMYFCASSVKDRGNEQYFGPGTRLTVT.

This clone was detected a few times. The chain employs TRBV6-6 and TRBJ1-2, with no clear D. Trimming cost V 0 bases and J 2 bases, with 7 bases left between them. Germline V gene data show CDR1 as MNHNY and CDR2 as SVGAGI (reference sequence). The CDR3 is 14 residues long. Here the CDR3 reads CASSYSIRNYGYTF. As DNA, the CDR3 is TGTGCCAGCAGTTACTCGATACGGAACTATGGCTACACCTTC.